These 5 T cell receptor beta chains share one sample of origin, sequenced in a study of regulatory T cells in long-lasting Graves disease. Building the TCR beta libraries relied on iRepertoire HTBI primers, and CDR3 regions underwent Arm-PCR. Each CDR3 protein gets one entry after TCRdb re-called the multiplex PCR reads with MiXCR. The repertoire includes around 400,000 distinct CDR3 sequences, 15% to 18% of them detected once, and 22% sits in the top ten. Time point described: newly diagnosed GD, antithyroid drugs for less than 3 months. The TCR library was prepared using RNA isolated from PBMCs. Sequenced material: peripheral blood mononuclear cells (PBMCs), taken at new diagnosis, from a patient treated with antithyroid drugs. All receptors come from a female donor with Graves disease.

This clonotype occurred many times. V usage is TRBV2 and J usage is TRBJ2-1; D is unresolved. This CDR3 spans 15 amino acids. Germline CDR1 reads SNHLY; CDR2 reads FYNNEI. V was cut by 0 bases and J by 2 bases, with 8 bases left in between. As DNA, the CDR3 is TGTGCCAGCAGTGAAGCGCGTTCTACCTACAATGAGCAGTTCTTC. Translation gives CASSEARSTYNEQFF.

This clonotype was recorded only once. The V and J genes are TRBV4-2 and TRBJ2-7; D uncertain. Trimming removed 0 bases from V and 4 bases from J, with 7 bases in between. CDR3 length equals 13 residues. CDR1 LGHNA and CDR2 YNFKEQ come from the germline V gene. CDR3 loop: CASSQEDQYEQYF. In DNA, the CDR3 is TGTGCCAGCAGCCAAGAGGACCAATACGAGCAGTACTTC.

This clonotype was recorded at least ten times. The chain links TRBV4-1 to TRBJ1-1, with D maybe TRBD1 (5 bases). The CDR3 runs to 15 residues. CDR1 MGHRA and CDR2 YSYEKL come from the germline V gene. Trimming left V 1 base short and J 11 bases short, with 20 bases between. CDR3 sequence (DNA): TGCGCCAGCAGCCAAGTCGATGGGGACTGGACGCGCGCTTTCTTT. Amino acids: CASSQVDGDWTRAFF.

Ten or more counts support this clonotype. V is TRBV30 and J is TRBJ2-3; D remains unclear. There are 12 residues in the CDR3. Germline lookup yields CDR1 GTSNPN and CDR2 SVGIG (reference sequence). The V end was cut by 4 bases, the J end by 0 bases, with 5 bases between. The chain's CDR3 is CAWTASTDTQYF. DNA of the CDR3: TGTGCCTGGACGGCAAGCACAGATACGCAGTATTTT.

This clonotype has just a few counts. The chain links TRBV27 to TRBJ1-1, with TRBD1 as a possible D gene (6 bases). Germline-derived CDR1 and CDR2 are MNHEY and SMNVEV (reference sequence). There are 13 residues in the CDR3. Trimming removed 5 bases from V and 5 bases from J, with 12 bases in between. CDR3 protein: CASSRGAGTEAFF. The CDR3 region has the DNA TGTGCCAGCAGTCGGGGGGCTGGGACTGAAGCTTTCTTT.